This T cell receptor (beta chain) was recovered during a study of shared clonotypes between healthy human individuals. To note about this clone: What it recognizes is unknown.

Trimming stripped 1 base from V and 4 bases from J, with 11 bases between. Germline V lookup: CDR1 SGDLS, CDR2 YYNGEE. The CDR3 covers 14 residues. Once extracted for a subset, genomic DNA was divided evenly among several immunoSEQ plates. Some clones are missing from TCRdb's copy, which holds only in-frame ones; the method was immunoSEQ multiplex PCR. This sample carries roughly 2.2 million clones, approximately 95% of them seen once, and the ten largest clones take 0.39%. Broader study findings: Clonotypes which were not shared had lower generation probabilities than clonotypes that all four donors shared.

The sequenced sample was naive CD4+ T cells from PBMCs. The subset is: CD45RA+ positively selected. The sequence derives from a man aged 18 to 29 in good health. Some clones in this sample may be carry-over from other donors' samples. The gene calls are TRBV9 and TRBJ1-1, with D unresolved. DNA for the CDR3: TGTGCCAGCAGCGTACGGCCCGATACCACTGAAGCTTTCTTT. Translated, it gives CASSVRPDTTEAFF.